The 14 T cell receptor beta chains below come from one sample, sequenced in a study of Ad26.COV2.S vaccination and SARS-CoV-2 variants. Repertoires were generated with immunoSEQ multiplex PCR, while TCRdb's copy carries only in-frame clones and drops some. The repertoire has approximately 300,000 clones, around 81% of them found once; the top ten carry around 2.2%. Noted treatment: about 20 received Ad26.COV2.S at low or high dose, single or two shots; roughly five received placebo; per-sample allocation not given. Specimen acquisition occurred on day 63 following the initial vaccine or placebo injection. The sample here was peripheral blood, taken in a trial of Ad26.COV2.S vaccine versus placebo. The receptors derive from a person between 18 and 65 years old who received the Ad26.COV2.S COVID-19 vaccine or a placebo.

This chain joins TRBV29-1 and TRBJ1-4, with a weak D call TRBD1 (6 bases). This CDR3 comprises 14 residues. Germline CDR1 is SQVTM and CDR2 is ANQGSEA. The V end lost 6 bases, the J end lost 4 bases, and 15 bases lay between the germline ends. Here the CDR3 reads CSVMTGLNNEKLFF. For the CDR3, the DNA is TGCAGCGTGATGACAGGCCTGAATAATGAAAAACTGTTTTTT.

A remark on this clone: An end of the junction differs from the germline gene, which may be a read error. The chain couples TRBV19 to TRBJ1-4; D remains unclear. CDR1 and CDR2 (germline): LNHDA, SQIVND (reference sequence). CDR3 size: 14 residues. The CDR3 DNA is TGTGCCAGTAGTATGTATGTGTATAATGAAAACCTGTTTTTT. Its translation: CASSMYVYNENLFF.

CDR3 nucleotide sequence: TGTGCCAGCTCACCAGGAAGCTCTAACTATGGCTACACCTTC. Translated: CASSPGSSNYGYTF. V usage is TRBV18 and J usage is TRBJ1-2; D call uncertain. Trimming left V 2 bases short and J 0 bases short, with 7 bases between. Germline V gives CDR1 KGHSH, CDR2 LQKENI. This CDR3 is built from 14 residues.

The J gene is TRBJ2-3, the V gene TRBV28; 8 nucleotides match TRBD2. CDR1 is MDHEN and CDR2 is SYDVKM in the germline V gene. V shed 2 bases and J 3 bases; nucleotides not matched to a gene: 13. The CDR3 is made up of 18 amino acids. CDR3 amino acids: CASSLPTSGPLRTDTQYF. As DNA, the CDR3 is TGTGCCAGCAGTTTACCAACTAGCGGCCCTCTACGGACAGATACGCAGTATTTT.

V is TRBV2 and J is TRBJ2-2; D perhaps matches TRBD1 (6 bases). Deletions cut 6 bases from V and 0 bases from J, with 11 bases between. CDR1 SNHLY and CDR2 FYNNEI come from the germline V gene. The CDR3 spans 15 residues. CDR3 region: CASSRTESNTGELFF. CDR3 DNA sequence: TGTGCCAGCAGCCGGACAGAATCGAACACCGGGGAGCTGTTTTTT. Full variable domain (remainder filled in from reference TRBV2 and TRBJ2-2): EPEVTQTPSHQVTQMGQEVILRCVPISNHLYFYWYRQILGQKVEFLVSFYNNEISEKSEIFDDQFSVERPDGSNFTLKIRSTKLEDSAMYFCASSRTESNTGELFFGEGSRLTVL.

The chain recombines TRBV5-1 with TRBJ2-2; 8 bases fit TRBD2. This CDR3 has 15 residues. Germline CDR1 SGHRS, CDR2 YFSETQ. The junction had 4 bases not matched to a gene; V was cut back by 2 bases and J by 4 bases. In DNA form, the CDR3 reads TGCGCCAGCAGCTTAATAGCGGGGACCACCGGGGAGCTGTTTTTT. It encodes CASSLIAGTTGELFF.

This clone was detected a few times. CDR3 coding DNA: TGTGCCAGCAGCCTCGGACGAATCGATACGCAGTATTTT. It yields the protein CASSLGRIDTQYF. This rearrangement joins TRBV11-1 to TRBJ2-3, with D unclear. V lost 5 bases and J 6 bases, leaving 12 bases between the germline ends. Germline CDR1 reads SGHAT; CDR2 reads FQDESV (reference sequence). The CDR3 sequence is 13 residues long.

In regard to this clone: This specimen includes other DNA sequences encoding the same CDR3. The rearrangement uses TRBV7-2 and TRBJ2-1; D perhaps matches TRBD2 (6 bases). Germline CDR1 reads SGHTA; CDR2 reads FQGNSA. V was cut by 5 bases and J by 2 bases, with 10 bases left in between. CDR3 length: 14 residues. The CDR3 protein is CASSPGTAYNEQFF. CDR3 DNA: TGTGCCAGCAGCCCCGGGACTGCCTACAATGAGCAGTTCTTC. Full variable domain (rest looked up from reference TRBV7-2 and TRBJ2-1): GAGVSQSPSNKVTEKGKDVELRCDPISGHTALYWYRQSLGQGLEFLIYFQGNSAPDKSGLPSDRFSAERTGGSVSTLTIQRTQQEDSAVYLCASSPGTAYNEQFFGPGTRLTVL.

This clone was seen only a few times. The rearrangement joins TRBV7-6 to TRBJ2-3; 12 positions match TRBD1. Trimming took 8 bases from V and 6 from J; bases not matched to a gene: 6. This CDR3 spans 14 amino acids. Per the germline V gene, CDR1 is SGHVS and CDR2 is FNYEAQ. CDR3 residues: CASGTGGSLDTQYF. In DNA form, the CDR3 reads TGTGCCAGCGGGACAGGGGGCAGTTTGGATACGCAGTATTTT.

This sequence joins TRBV6-5 and TRBJ1-3; the D is unclear. The V end was cut by 5 bases, the J end by 2 bases, with 7 bases between. Germline assignment: CDR1 MNHEY and CDR2 SVGAGI. The CDR3 has 13 amino acids. For the CDR3, the DNA is TGTGCCAGCAGTCCCACGCCTGGAAACACCATATATTTT. Amino acid sequence: CASSPTPGNTIYF.

The gene calls are TRBV28 and TRBJ2-7; the D is unclear. The V gene lost 6 bases and the J gene lost 9 bases, with 12 bases spanning the gap. CDR3 size: 11 residues. In germline, CDR1 is MDHEN, CDR2 SYDVKM. This CDR3 reads CASRALRGQYF. CDR3 nucleotide sequence: TGTGCCAGCAGGGCACTACGTGGGCAGTACTTC.

The chain uses TRBV10-2 and TRBJ2-5, with D perhaps matching TRBD1 or TRBD2 (5 bases each). CDR1 and CDR2 from the germline V gene are WSHSY and SAAADI. V was cut by 6 bases and J by 4 bases, with 18 bases left in between. This CDR3 comprises 15 residues. Written as DNA, the CDR3 is TGCGCCAGCAGACGAGGGGCAGGGTCGGGAGAGACCCAGTACTTC. Its protein is CASRRGAGSGETQYF.

The chain links TRBV6-6 to TRBJ1-1, with D possibly matching TRBD1 (5 bases). Trimming pared 10 bases from V and 0 bases from J, leaving 12 bases between. Germline CDR1 reads MNHNY; CDR2 reads SVGAGI (reference sequence). This CDR3 region has 13 residues. The CDR3 spells CAIEGFMNTEAFF. In nucleotides, the CDR3 is TGTGCCATTGAGGGGTTCATGAACACTGAAGCTTTCTTT.

The chain recombines TRBV7-6 with TRBJ1-6; the D is unclear. Germline CDR1 reads SGHVS; CDR2 reads FNYEAQ. CDR3 length: 16 amino acids. V lost 1 base and J 7 bases, leaving 14 bases between the germline ends. The chain's CDR3 is CASSLGSRAENSPLHF. CDR3 DNA: TGTGCCAGCAGCTTAGGATCCCGGGCCGAAAATTCACCCCTCCACTTT.